Following are 21 T cell receptor beta chains from one sample sequenced in a study of tumor-infiltrating lymphocytes in localized non-small cell lung cancer. Assay: immunoSEQ multiplex PCR; the TCRdb copy retains only in-frame clones and omits some. Found here are several thousand clones, approximately 82% of them singletons; the top ten hold around 6%. What was sequenced was lung tumor tissue. Source of these receptors: a human donor with non-small cell lung cancer.

V is TRBV18 and J is TRBJ1-5, with TRBD1 matching over 7 bases. The CDR3 runs to 15 residues. V lost 4 bases and J lost 7; bases outside the gene matches: 10. The germline gives CDR1 KGHSH, CDR2 LQKENI. CDR3 sequence (DNA): TGTGCCAGCTCACTAACAGGGGATCCGGGACAGCCCCAGCATTTT. Encoded protein: CASSLTGDPGQPQHF.

The rearrangement joins TRBV18 to TRBJ2-2, with D uncertain. V shed 3 bases and J shed 0 bases, with 8 bases lying between them. Germline V lookup: CDR1 KGHSH, CDR2 LQKENI. The CDR3 sequence is 15 residues long. CDR3 bases: TGTGCCAGCTCACCGAACAGCGCGAACACCGGGGAGCTGTTTTTT. This gives the protein CASSPNSANTGELFF.

This rearrangement joins TRBV30 to TRBJ2-5; D may be TRBD1 or TRBD2 (5 bases each). The DNA end favors TRBJ2-7, so the J call may be wrong. Looked up from germline, CDR1 is GTSNPN and CDR2 is SVGIG (reference sequence). The CDR3 runs 14 residues. Here the CDR3 reads CASLRDPRKDEQYF. CDR3 coding DNA: TGTGCCTCTCTAAGGGACCCAAGAAAGGACGAGCAGTACTTC.

The V gene is TRBV6-5, the J gene TRBJ1-1; no clear D gene. V lost 4 bases and J 6 bases, leaving 12 bases between the germline ends. The CDR3 has 13 residues. CDR1 is MNHEY and CDR2 is SVGAGI in the germline V gene. The CDR3 DNA follows: TGTGCCAGCAGTTCAAGACACCTAGCTGAAGCTTTCTTT. It codes for CASSSRHLAEAFF.

This sequence joins TRBV5-6 and TRBJ2-5; TRBD1 matches at 7 bases. The V gene end was trimmed by 4 bases and the J gene end by 2 bases; junction bases not matched to a gene: 8. The germline V gene has CDR1 SGHDT and CDR2 YYEEEE. There are 15 residues in the CDR3. CDR3 sequence (DNA): TGTGCCAGCAGCGCGAAGGGACAGATACAAGAGACCCAGTACTTC. It codes for CASSAKGQIQETQYF.

CDR3 sequence: CASSSSSTGIQNIQYF. CDR3 sequence (DNA): TGTGCCAGCAGCTCCAGTTCAACAGGGATTCAAAACATTCAGTACTTC. This chain links TRBV7-2 with TRBJ2-4, with D perhaps TRBD1 (6 bases). This CDR3 is 16 amino acids long. Germline-derived CDR1 and CDR2 are SGHTA and FQGNSA. The V end lost 4 bases, the J end lost 5 bases, and 18 bases lay between the germline ends.

This chain connects TRBV12-5 to TRBJ2-5; TRBD1 might be the D (6 bases). The CDR3 sequence is 14 residues long. Germline assignment: CDR1 LGHNT and CDR2 FRNRAP. V lost 6 bases, J lost 0 bases, and 11 bases lay in between. CDR3 in DNA: TGTGCTAGTGGATACGGACAGTACCAAGAGACCCAGTACTTC. It yields the protein CASGYGQYQETQYF.

The chain uses TRBV19 and TRBJ1-2; D call uncertain. Per the germline V gene, CDR1 is LNHDA and CDR2 is SQIVND (reference sequence). Trimming pared 4 bases from V and 4 bases from J, leaving 7 bases between. This CDR3 region has 12 residues. In DNA form, the CDR3 reads TGTGCCAGTAGTAAATTTGGCTATGGCTACACCTTC. It specifies CASSKFGYGYTF. Combining the CDR3 with reference TRBV19 and TRBJ1-2 gives the whole variable domain DGGITQSPKYLFRKEGQNVTLSCEQNLNHDAMYWYRQDPGQGLRLIYYSQIVNDFQKGDIAEGYSVSREKKESFPLTVTSAQKNPTAFYLCASSKFGYGYTFGSGTRLTVV.

This clone was seen only once. This chain joins TRBV28 and TRBJ1-4; no firm D call. This CDR3 has 12 amino acids. The germline V gene has CDR1 MDHEN and CDR2 SYDVKM. V lost 5 bases and J lost 8, with 9 bases in between. The CDR3: CASSPPSEKLFF. DNA of the CDR3: TGTGCCAGCAGTCCCCCCTCCGAAAAACTGTTTTTT.

The chain joins TRBV19 to TRBJ1-5; 7 bases align to TRBD1. V was clipped by 8 bases and J by 5 bases; unmatched bases: 9. Germline-derived CDR1 and CDR2 are LNHDA and SQIVND (reference sequence). The CDR3 runs to 14 residues. In DNA form, the CDR3 reads TGTGCCAGTGGCCTTGAGGGGGCAGATCAGCCCCAGCATTTT. Translation: CASGLEGADQPQHF.

By share, this clone ranks as large. The chain employs TRBV7-2 and TRBJ2-7, with D perhaps TRBD1 or TRBD2 (6 bases each). Germline-derived CDR1 and CDR2 are SGHTA and FQGNSA. With 2 bases removed from V and 3 bases from J, the gap between germline ends came to 11 bases. The CDR3 sequence is 14 residues long. CDR3 loop: CASSLNAGHYEQYF. For the CDR3, the DNA is TGTGCCAGCAGCTTAAATGCGGGACACTACGAGCAGTACTTC.

This sequence joins TRBV6-5 and TRBJ2-7, with TRBD1 matching 7 bases. This CDR3 is built from 14 residues. V lost 4 bases and J lost 6; bases outside the gene matches: 9. Germline V gives CDR1 MNHEY, CDR2 SVGAGI. The CDR3 spells CASSLTGSNREQYF. The CDR3 DNA reads TGTGCCAGCAGTTTGACAGGGAGTAATCGCGAGCAGTACTTC.

V gene TRBV5-6 combines with J gene TRBJ2-5; 7 bases fit TRBD1. CDR3 length: 16 residues. The V gene end was trimmed by 0 bases and the J gene end by 2 bases; junction bases not matched to a gene: 7. Germline assignment: CDR1 SGHDT and CDR2 YYEEEE. CDR3 in amino acids: CASSLEQGRRQETQYF. The DNA for the CDR3 is TGTGCCAGCAGCTTGGAACAGGGGCGACGGCAAGAGACCCAGTACTTC. Together with reference TRBV5-6 and TRBJ2-5, the CDR3 gives the full variable domain: DAGVTQSPTHLIKTRGQQVTLRCSPKSGHDTVSWYQQALGQGPQFIFQYYEEEERQRGNFPDRFSGHQFPNYSSELNVNALLLGDSALYLCASSLEQGRRQETQYFGPGTRLLVL.

The genes are TRBV19 and TRBJ2-7, with 10 bases matching TRBD2. CDR3 length: 16 residues. Germline trimming cut 0 bases from V and 2 bases from J; bases unmatched to any gene: 4. CDR1 is LNHDA and CDR2 is SQIVND in the germline V gene (reference sequence). CDR3 sequence reads: CASSIDLAGGPYEQYF. As DNA, the CDR3 is TGTGCCAGTAGTATAGATTTAGCGGGAGGACCCTACGAGCAGTACTTC.

The V call is TRBV7-2, the J call TRBJ2-1, with TRBD2 matching over 9 bases. The CDR3 runs 16 residues. V shed 0 bases and J 4 bases; nucleotides not matched to a gene: 4. Germline V gene lookup returns CDR1 SGHTA and CDR2 FQGNSA. The CDR3: CASSLARLAVYNEQFF. The CDR3, as DNA: TGTGCCAGCAGCTTAGCGAGACTAGCGGTATACAATGAGCAGTTCTTC. Combining the CDR3 with reference TRBV7-2 and TRBJ2-1 gives the whole variable domain GAGVSQSPSNKVTEKGKDVELRCDPISGHTALYWYRQSLGQGLEFLIYFQGNSAPDKSGLPSDRFSAERTGGSVSTLTIQRTQQEDSAVYLCASSLARLAVYNEQFFGPGTRLTVL.

The chain joins TRBV5-5 to TRBJ1-5; D is unclear. Trimming removed 4 bases at V and 7 bases at J, with 12 bases between. Looked up from germline, CDR1 is SGHKS and CDR2 is YYEKEE (reference sequence). The CDR3 loop spans 13 amino acids. CDR3 loop: CASSLHLEQPQHF. In nucleotides, the CDR3 is TGTGCCAGCAGCCTCCATTTAGAGCAGCCCCAGCATTTT.

This clone was seen a few times. The chain recombines TRBV6-6 with TRBJ1-1, with a weak D call TRBD1 (5 bases). The CDR3 has 14 amino acids. In germline, CDR1 is MNHNY, CDR2 SVGAGI (reference sequence). Trimming left V 4 bases short and J 3 bases short, with 12 bases between. CDR3 residues: CASSLGTGDTEAFF. The CDR3, as DNA: TGTGCCAGCAGTTTAGGGACTGGGGACACTGAAGCTTTCTTT.

The chain is built from TRBV21-1 and TRBJ2-6; the DNA was not used to check the table's D call, TRBD2. TRBV21-1 corresponds to a pseudogene. The CDR3 extends over 16 amino acids. The CDR3 is CASSSSGRTGANVLTF. The CDR3, as DNA: TGTGCCAGCAGCAGTAGCGGGAGAACTGGGGCCAACGTCCTGACTTTC.

The chain is built from TRBV19 and TRBJ2-7; the match to TRBD2 covers 8 bases. The V segment lost 0 bases and the J segment 0 bases; nucleotides outside the gene matches: 10. The CDR3 runs 18 residues. Germline CDR1 LNHDA, CDR2 SQIVND (reference sequence). The CDR3 spells CASSIDVAGTRSSYEQYF. The DNA of the CDR3 is TGTGCCAGTAGTATAGATGTTGCCGGGACTAGGTCCTCCTACGAGCAGTACTTC.

This chain uses TRBV21-1 with TRBJ2-3; the table assigns TRBD2, which was not confirmed against the DNA. TRBV21-1 is classified as a pseudogene. The CDR3 has 16 residues. The CDR3 coding sequence is TGTGCCAGCAGCAAAGTGGTAAACCTGAGGACAGATACGCAGTATTTT. Protein product: CASSKVVNLRTDTQYF.

In regard to this clone: In this CDR3 the conserved last residue, phenylalanine or tryptophan, is missing, so a read error is likely. This chain uses TRBV7-2 with TRBJ1-3; TRBD1 matches 10 bases. The V segment lost 1 base and the J segment 8 bases; nucleotides outside the gene matches: 5. Germline V gene sequence: CDR1 SGHTA, CDR2 FQGNSA. This CDR3 has 15 residues. The CDR3 protein is CASSLVGTGEHTIYL. Written as DNA, the CDR3 is TGTGCCAGCAGCTTAGTGGGGACAGGGGAGCACACCATATATCTT.